This note documents a single T cell receptor (beta chain) sequence. The target antigen is unknown. The data stem from a study of lymphopenia after photon versus proton radiotherapy. Findings and caveats of the study: Authors raise, but do not show, better survival with proton therapy. Oligoclonal CD8+ Temra expansion after nadir drove photon patients' diversity drop.

Profiled with immunoSEQ multiplex PCR; TCRdb holds only in-frame clones, not every one. Of roughly 3,000 clones detected, around 93% appear once; the ten largest clones hold 1.5% to 2%. J was trimmed by 5 bases and V by 3 bases; bases with no gene match: 9. The germline CDR1 and CDR2 sequences are SGDLS and YYNGEE. This CDR3 has 16 amino acids. This TCR was sampled from a woman between 70 and 85 years old with pancreatic cancer. The chain has TRBV9 and TRBJ2-5; TRBD2 agrees at 11 bases. The sample in question was peripheral blood, obtained from a patient treated with photon-based radiotherapy. The CDR3 loop reads CASSASWSSGRETQYF. DNA for the CDR3: TGTGCCAGCAGCGCCTCGTGGTCTAGCGGGAGGGAGACCCAGTACTTC.